The clone carrying this TCR beta chain was recorded once. Germline lookup yields CDR1 SEHNR and CDR2 FQNEAQ (reference sequence). CDR3 length equals 13 residues. Trimming at V came to 4 bases and at J to 5 bases, leaving 4 bases not matched to a gene. The data belong to a study of blood T cell repertoires in COVID-19. Generated by immunoSEQ multiplex PCR, the TCRdb table keeps only in-frame clones and is missing some. The sample lists tens of thousands of clones; approximately 84% were seen once. This chain links TRBV7-9 with TRBJ2-5, with 7 bases lining up with TRBD1. The clonotype originates from a man aged 45 to 65 with acute or convalescent COVID-19. The sample taken for sequencing was peripheral blood. The CDR3 bases are TGTGCCAGCAGCTCAGGGGGTCGGGAGACCCAGTACTTC. It yields the protein CASSSGGRETQYF. Combining the CDR3 with reference TRBV7-9 and TRBJ2-5 gives the whole variable domain DTGVSQNPRHKITKRGQNVTFRCDPISEHNRLYWYRQTLGQGPEFLTYFQNEAQLEKSRLLSDRFSAERPKGSFSTLEIQRTEQGDSAMYLCASSSGGRETQYFGPGTRLLVL.